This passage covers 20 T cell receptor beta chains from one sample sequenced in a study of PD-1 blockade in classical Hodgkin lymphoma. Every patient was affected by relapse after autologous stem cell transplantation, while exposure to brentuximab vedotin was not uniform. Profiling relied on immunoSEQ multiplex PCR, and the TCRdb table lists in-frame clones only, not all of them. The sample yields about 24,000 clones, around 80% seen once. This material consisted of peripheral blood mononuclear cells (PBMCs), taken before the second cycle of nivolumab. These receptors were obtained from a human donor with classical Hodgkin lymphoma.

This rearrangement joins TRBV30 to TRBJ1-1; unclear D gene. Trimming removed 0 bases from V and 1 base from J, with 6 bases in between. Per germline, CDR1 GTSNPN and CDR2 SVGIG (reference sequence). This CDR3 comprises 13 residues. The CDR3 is CAWSVKRNTEAFF. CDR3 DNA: TGTGCCTGGAGTGTAAAGAGGAACACTGAAGCTTTCTTT.

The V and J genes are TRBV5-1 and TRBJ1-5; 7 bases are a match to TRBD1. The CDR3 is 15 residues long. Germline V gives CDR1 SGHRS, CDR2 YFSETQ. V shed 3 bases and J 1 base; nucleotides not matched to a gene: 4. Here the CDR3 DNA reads TGCGCCAGCAGCTACTTAGGGGGCAGCAATCAGCCCCAGCATTTT. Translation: CASSYLGGSNQPQHF.

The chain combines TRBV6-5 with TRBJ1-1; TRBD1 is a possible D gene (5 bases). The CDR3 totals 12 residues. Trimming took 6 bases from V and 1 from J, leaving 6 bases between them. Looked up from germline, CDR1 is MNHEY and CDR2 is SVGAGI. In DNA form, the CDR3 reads TGTGCCAGCAGGAGGGGGAACACTGAAGCTTTCTTT. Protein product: CASRRGNTEAFF.

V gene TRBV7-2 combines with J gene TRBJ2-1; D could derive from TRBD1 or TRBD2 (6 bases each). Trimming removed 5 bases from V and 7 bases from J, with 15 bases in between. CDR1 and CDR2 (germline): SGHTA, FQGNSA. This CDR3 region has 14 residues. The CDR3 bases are TGTGCCAGCAGCACGGGAGTAGGGGGAAATGAGCAGTTCTTC. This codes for CASSTGVGGNEQFF.

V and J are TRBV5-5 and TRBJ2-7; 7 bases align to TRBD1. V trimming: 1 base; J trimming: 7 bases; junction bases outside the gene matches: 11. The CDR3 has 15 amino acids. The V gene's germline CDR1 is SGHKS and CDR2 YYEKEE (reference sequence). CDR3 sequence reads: CASSLSPTGVGEQYF. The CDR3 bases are TGTGCCAGCAGCTTGTCCCCAACAGGGGTTGGAGAGCAGTACTTC.

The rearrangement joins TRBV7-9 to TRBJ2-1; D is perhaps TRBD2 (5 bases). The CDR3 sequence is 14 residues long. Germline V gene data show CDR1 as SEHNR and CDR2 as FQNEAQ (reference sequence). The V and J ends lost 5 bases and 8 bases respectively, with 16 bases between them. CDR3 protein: CASSPGTGSDEQFF. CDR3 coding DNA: TGTGCCAGCAGCCCCGGAACGGGGTCGGATGAGCAGTTCTTC.

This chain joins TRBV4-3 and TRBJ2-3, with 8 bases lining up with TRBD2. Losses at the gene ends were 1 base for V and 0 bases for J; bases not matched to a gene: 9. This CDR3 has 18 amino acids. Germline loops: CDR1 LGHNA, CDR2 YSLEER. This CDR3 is CASSQGPERGTSTDTQYF. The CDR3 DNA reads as TGCGCCAGCAGCCAAGGGCCTGAGCGGGGGACTAGCACAGATACGCAGTATTTT.

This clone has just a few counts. The CDR3 loop reads CASSVPRGRGRSGYTF. CDR3 sequence (DNA): TGTGCCAGCAGCGTACCCCGAGGAAGGGGGCGGTCCGGCTACACCTTC. The chain employs TRBV9 and TRBJ1-2, with 7 nucleotides matching TRBD1. V was clipped by 1 base and J by 8 bases; unmatched bases: 14. This CDR3 comprises 16 residues. The germline V gene encodes CDR1 SGDLS and CDR2 YYNGEE. The full variable domain, in which reference TRBV9 and TRBJ1-2 provide the parts outside the CDR3, is DSGVTQTPKHLITATGQRVTLRCSPRSGDLSVYWYQQSLDQGLQFLIQYYNGEERAKGNILERFSAQQFPDLHSELNLSSLELGDSALYFCASSVPRGRGRSGYTFGSGTRLTVV.

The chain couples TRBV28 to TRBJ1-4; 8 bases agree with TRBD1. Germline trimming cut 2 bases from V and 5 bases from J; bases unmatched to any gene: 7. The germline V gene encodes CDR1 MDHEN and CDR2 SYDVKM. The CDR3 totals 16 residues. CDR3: CASSLTPRGPNEKLFF. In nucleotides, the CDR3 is TGTGCCAGCAGTTTAACCCCCAGGGGGCCGAATGAAAAACTGTTTTTT.

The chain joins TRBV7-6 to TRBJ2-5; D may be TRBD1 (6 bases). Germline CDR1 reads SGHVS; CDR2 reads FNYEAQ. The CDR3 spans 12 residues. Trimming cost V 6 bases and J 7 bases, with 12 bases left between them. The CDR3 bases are TGTGCCAGCAGAACAGGGTGGGGGACCCAGTACTTC. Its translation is CASRTGWGTQYF.

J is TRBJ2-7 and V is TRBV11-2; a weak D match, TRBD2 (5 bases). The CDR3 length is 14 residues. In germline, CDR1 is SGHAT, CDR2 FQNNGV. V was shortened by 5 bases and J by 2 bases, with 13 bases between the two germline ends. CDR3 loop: CASSQYSGTYEQYF. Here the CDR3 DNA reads TGTGCCAGCAGCCAATACTCCGGGACCTACGAGCAGTACTTC.

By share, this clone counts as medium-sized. The CDR3 loop is CASSLQALSYEQYF. Written as DNA, the CDR3 is TGTGCCAGCAGCCTCCAGGCCCTGTCCTACGAGCAGTACTTC. This chain links TRBV7-9 with TRBJ2-7; D is uncertain. V was trimmed by 5 bases and J by 1 base, leaving 12 bases between them. The V gene's germline CDR1 is SEHNR and CDR2 FQNEAQ (reference sequence). This CDR3 has 14 residues.

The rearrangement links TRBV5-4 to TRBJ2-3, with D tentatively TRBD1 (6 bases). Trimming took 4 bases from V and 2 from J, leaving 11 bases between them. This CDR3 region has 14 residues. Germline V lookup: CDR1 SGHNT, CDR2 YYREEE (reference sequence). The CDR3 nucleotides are TGTGCCAGCAGCCGGGACAAATACACAGATACGCAGTATTTT. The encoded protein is CASSRDKYTDTQYF.

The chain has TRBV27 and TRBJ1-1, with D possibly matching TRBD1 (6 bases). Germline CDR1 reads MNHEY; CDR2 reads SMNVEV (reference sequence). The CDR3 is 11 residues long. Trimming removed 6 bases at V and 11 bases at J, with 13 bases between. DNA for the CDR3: TGTGCCAGCAGCCTACAGGGAGCGGCTTTCTTT. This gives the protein CASSLQGAAFF.

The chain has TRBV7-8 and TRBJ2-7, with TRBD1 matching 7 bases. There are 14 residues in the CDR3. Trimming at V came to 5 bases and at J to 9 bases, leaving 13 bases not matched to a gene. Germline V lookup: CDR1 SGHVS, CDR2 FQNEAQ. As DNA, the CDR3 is TGTGCCAGCAGCAACCGGGACAGAGTTGAGGGGCAGTACTTC. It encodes CASSNRDRVEGQYF.

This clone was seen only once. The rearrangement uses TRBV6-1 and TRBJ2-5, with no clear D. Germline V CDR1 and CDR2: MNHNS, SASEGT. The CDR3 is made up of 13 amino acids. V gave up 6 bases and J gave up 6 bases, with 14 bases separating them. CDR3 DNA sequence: TGTGCCAGCAGATCGGCTACAGCACAGACCCAGTACTTC. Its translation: CASRSATAQTQYF.

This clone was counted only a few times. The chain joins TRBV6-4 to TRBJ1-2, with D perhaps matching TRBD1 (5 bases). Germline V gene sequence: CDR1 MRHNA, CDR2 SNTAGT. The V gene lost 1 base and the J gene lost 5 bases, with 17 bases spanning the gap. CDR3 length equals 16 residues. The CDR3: CASSDWGEMSEYGYTF. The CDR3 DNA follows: TGTGCCAGCAGTGACTGGGGGGAGATGAGTGAGTATGGCTACACCTTC.

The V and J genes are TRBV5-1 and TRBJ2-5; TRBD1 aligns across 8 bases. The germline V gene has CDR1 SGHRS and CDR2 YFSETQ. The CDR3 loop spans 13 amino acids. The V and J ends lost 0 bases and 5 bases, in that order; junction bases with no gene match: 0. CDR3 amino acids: CASSLGTGETQYF. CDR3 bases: TGCGCCAGCAGCTTGGGGACAGGGGAGACCCAGTACTTC.

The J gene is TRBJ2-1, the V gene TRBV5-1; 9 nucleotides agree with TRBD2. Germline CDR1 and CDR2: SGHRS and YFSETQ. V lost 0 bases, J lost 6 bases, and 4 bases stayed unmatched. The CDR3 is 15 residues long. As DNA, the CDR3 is TGCGCCAGCAGCTTGGCCGGGACTAGCAGCAATGAGCAGTTCTTC. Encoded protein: CASSLAGTSSNEQFF.

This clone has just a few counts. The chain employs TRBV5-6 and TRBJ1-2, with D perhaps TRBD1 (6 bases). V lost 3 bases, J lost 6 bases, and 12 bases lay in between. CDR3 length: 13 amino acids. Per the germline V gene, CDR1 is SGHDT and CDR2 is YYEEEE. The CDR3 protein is CASSSGQHHGYTF. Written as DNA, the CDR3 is TGTGCCAGCAGCTCTGGACAGCATCATGGCTACACCTTC.